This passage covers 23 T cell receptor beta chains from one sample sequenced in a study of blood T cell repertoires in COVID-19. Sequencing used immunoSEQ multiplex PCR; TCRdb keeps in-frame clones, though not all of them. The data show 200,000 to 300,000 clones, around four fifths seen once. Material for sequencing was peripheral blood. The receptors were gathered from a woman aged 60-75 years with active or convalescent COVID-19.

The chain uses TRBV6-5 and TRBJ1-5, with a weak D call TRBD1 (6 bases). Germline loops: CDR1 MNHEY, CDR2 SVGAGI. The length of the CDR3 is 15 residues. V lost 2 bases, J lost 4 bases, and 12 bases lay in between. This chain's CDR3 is CASSYQGGRNQPQHF. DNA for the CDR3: TGTGCCAGCAGTTACCAAGGGGGACGGAATCAGCCCCAGCATTTT.

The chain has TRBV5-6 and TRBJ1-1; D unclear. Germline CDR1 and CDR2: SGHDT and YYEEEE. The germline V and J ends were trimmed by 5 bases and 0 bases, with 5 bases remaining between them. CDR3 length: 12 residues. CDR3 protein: CASSKMNTEAFF. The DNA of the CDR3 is TGTGCCAGCAGTAAAATGAACACTGAAGCTTTCTTT.

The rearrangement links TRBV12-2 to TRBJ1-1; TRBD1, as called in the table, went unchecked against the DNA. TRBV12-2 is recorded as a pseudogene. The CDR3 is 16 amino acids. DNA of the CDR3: TGTGCAAGTCGCTTAAGCTGGGCAGGGCTGAACACTGAAGCTTTCTTT. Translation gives CASRLSWAGLNTEAFF.

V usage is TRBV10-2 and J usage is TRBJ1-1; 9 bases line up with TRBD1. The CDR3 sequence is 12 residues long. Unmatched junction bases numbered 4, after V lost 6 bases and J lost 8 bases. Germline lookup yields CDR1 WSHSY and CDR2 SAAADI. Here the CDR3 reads CASRKQGAEAFF. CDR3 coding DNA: TGCGCCAGCAGGAAACAGGGGGCCGAAGCTTTCTTT.

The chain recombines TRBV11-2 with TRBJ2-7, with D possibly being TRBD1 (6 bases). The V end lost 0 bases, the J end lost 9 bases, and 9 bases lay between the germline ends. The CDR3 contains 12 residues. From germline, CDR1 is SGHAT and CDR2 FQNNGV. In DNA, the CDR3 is TGTGCCAGCAGCTTAGACAGGGGTGGGCAGTACGTC. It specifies CASSLDRGGQYV.

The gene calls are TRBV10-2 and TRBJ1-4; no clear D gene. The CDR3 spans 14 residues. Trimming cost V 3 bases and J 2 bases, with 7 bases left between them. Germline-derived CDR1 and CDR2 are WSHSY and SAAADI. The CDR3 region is CASSEALTNEKLFF. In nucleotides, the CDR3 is TGCGCCAGCAGTGAAGCCCTTACTAATGAAAAACTGTTTTTT.

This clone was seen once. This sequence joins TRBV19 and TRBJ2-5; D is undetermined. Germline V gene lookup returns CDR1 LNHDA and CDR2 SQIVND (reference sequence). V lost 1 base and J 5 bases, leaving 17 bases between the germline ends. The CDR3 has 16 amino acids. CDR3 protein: CASSIGERGDGETQYF. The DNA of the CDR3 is TGTGCCAGTAGTATAGGAGAGCGCGGAGACGGTGAGACCCAGTACTTC.

The CDR3 sequence is CASSIAGGYEQYV. Written as DNA, the CDR3 is TGTGCCAGCAGTATAGCAGGGGGCTACGAGCAGTACGTC. The chain has TRBV27 and TRBJ2-7; 7 bases agree with TRBD1. V dropped 5 bases and J dropped 3; count of bases not matched to a gene: 4. CDR1 is MNHEY, CDR2 SMNVEV, per germline (reference sequence). The CDR3 is 13 amino acids.

The CDR3 sequence: CACRDREHAGYTF. CDR3 in DNA: TGTGCCTGCCGGGACAGGGAGCATGCCGGCTACACCTTC. The chain uses TRBV6-5 and TRBJ1-2, with 9 nucleotides matching TRBD1. This CDR3 contains 13 residues. The V gene end was trimmed by 11 bases and the J gene end by 8 bases; junction bases not matched to a gene: 12. Looked up from germline, CDR1 is MNHEY and CDR2 is SVGAGI.

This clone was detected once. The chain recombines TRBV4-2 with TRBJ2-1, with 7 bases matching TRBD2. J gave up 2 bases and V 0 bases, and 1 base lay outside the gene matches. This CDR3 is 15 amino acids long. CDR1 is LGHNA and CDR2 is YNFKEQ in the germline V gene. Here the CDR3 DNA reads TGTGCCAGCAGCCAAGATACTAGCGCCTACAATGAGCAGTTCTTC. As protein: CASSQDTSAYNEQFF.

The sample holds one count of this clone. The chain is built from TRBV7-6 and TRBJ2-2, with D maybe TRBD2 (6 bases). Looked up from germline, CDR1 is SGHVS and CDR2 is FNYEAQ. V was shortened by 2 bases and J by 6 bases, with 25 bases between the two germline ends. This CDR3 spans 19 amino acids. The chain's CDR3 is CASSLSWEAEPNPAGELFF. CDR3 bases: TGTGCCAGCAGCTTAAGCTGGGAGGCGGAACCGAACCCGGCCGGGGAGCTGTTTTTT. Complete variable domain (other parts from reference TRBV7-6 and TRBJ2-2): GAGVSQSPRYKVTKRGQDVALRCDPISGHVSLYWYRQALGQGPEFLTYFNYEAQQDKSGLPNDRFSAERPEGSISTLTIQRTEQRDSAMYRCASSLSWEAEPNPAGELFFGEGSRLTVL.

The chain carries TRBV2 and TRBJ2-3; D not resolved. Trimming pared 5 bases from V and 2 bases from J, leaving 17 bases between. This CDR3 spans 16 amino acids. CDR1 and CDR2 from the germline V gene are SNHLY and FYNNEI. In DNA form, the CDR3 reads TGTGCCAGCAGTCCGACACAGAACTCATACACAGATACGCAGTATTTT. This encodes CASSPTQNSYTDTQYF.

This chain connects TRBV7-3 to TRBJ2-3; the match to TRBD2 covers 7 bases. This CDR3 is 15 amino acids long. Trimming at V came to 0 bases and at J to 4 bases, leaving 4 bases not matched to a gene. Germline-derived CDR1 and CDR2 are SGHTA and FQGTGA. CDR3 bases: TGTGCCAGCAGCTTAACCGCTGCGGGAGCAGATACGCAGTATTTT. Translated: CASSLTAAGADTQYF.

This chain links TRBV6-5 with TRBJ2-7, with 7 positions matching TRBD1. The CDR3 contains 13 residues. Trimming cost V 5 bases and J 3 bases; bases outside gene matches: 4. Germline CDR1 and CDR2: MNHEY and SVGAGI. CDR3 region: CASSPDRIYEQYF. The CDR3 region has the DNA TGTGCCAGCAGTCCGGACAGGATCTACGAGCAGTACTTC.

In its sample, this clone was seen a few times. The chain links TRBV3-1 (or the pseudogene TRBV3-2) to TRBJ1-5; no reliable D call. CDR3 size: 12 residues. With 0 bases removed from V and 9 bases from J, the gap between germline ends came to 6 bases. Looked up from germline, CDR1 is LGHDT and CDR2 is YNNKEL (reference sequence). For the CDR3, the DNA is TGTGCCAGCAGCCAAGATGGAGGGCCCCAGCATTTT. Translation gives CASSQDGGPQHF.

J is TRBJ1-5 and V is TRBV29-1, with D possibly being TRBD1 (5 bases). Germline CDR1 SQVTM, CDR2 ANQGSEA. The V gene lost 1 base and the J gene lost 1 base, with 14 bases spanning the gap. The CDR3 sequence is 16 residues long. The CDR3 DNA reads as TGCAGCGTTGAAGTCGCGGGGGGGGGAAGCAATCAGCCCCAGCATTTT. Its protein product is CSVEVAGGGSNQPQHF. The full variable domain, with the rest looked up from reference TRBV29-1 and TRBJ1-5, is SAVISQKPSRDICQRGTSLTIQCQVDSQVTMMFWYRQQPGQSLTLIATANQGSEATYESGFVIDKFPISRPNLTFSTLTVSNMSPEDSSIYLCSVEVAGGGSNQPQHFGDGTRLSIL.

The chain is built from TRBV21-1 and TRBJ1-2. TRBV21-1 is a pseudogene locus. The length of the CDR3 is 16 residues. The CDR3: CASSISGVGFSYGYTF. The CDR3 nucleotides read TGTGCCAGCAGCATTTCCGGGGTAGGCTTCTCCTATGGCTACACCTTC.

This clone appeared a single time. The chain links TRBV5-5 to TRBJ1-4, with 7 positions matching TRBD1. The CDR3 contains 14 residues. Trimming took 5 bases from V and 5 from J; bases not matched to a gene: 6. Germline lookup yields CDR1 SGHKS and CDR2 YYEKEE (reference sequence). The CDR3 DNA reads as TGTGCCAGCAGGCAGGGGGGTAGGAATGAAAAACTGTTTTTT. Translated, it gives CASRQGGRNEKLFF.

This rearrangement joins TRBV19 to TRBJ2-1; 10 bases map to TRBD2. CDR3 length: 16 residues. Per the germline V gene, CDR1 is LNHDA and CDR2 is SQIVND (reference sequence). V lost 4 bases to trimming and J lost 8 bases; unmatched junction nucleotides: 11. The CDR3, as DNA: TGTGCCAGTAGTACCCGAACTAGCGGGGCTGGGTATGAGCAGTTCTTC. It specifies CASSTRTSGAGYEQFF. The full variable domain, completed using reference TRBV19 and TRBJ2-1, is DGGITQSPKYLFRKEGQNVTLSCEQNLNHDAMYWYRQDPGQGLRLIYYSQIVNDFQKGDIAEGYSVSREKKESFPLTVTSAQKNPTAFYLCASSTRTSGAGYEQFFGPGTRLTVL.

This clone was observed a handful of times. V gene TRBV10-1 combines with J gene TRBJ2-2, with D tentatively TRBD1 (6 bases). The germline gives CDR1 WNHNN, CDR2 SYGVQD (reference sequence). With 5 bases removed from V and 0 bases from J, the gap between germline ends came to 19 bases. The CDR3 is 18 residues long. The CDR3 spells CASSSLWDNGPNTGELFF. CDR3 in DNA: TGCGCCAGCAGTTCCCTGTGGGACAATGGCCCGAACACCGGGGAGCTGTTTTTT.

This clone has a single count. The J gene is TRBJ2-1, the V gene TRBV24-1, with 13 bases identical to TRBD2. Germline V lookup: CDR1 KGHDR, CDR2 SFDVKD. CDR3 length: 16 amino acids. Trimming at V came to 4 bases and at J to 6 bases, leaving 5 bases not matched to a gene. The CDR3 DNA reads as TGTGCCACCAGTGACCCCGGACTAGCGGGAGCCAATGAGCAGTTCTTC. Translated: CATSDPGLAGANEQFF.

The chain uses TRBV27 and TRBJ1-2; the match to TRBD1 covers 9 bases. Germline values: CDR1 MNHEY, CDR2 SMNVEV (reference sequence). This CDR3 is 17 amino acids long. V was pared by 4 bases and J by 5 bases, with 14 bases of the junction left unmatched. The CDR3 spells CASSSLLDRGSGYGYTF. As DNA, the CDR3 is TGTGCCAGCAGTTCACTCCTGGACAGGGGATCAGGATATGGCTACACCTTC.

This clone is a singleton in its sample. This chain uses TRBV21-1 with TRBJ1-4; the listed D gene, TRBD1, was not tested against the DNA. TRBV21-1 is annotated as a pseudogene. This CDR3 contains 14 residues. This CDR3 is CASSKVRANEKLFF. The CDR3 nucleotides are TGTGCCAGCAGCAAGGTCAGGGCTAATGAAAAACTGTTTTTT.